This T cell receptor (delta chain) is from a study of gamma-delta T cells after stem cell transplantation. CDR3 length: 21 amino acids. V shed 3 bases and J 0 bases; nucleotides not matched to a gene: 25. Germline-derived CDR1 and CDR2 are NSMFDY and ISSIKDK. The sample holds a few counts of this clone. At the DNA level, this CDR3 is encoded by other sequences in the same sample as well. TCRdb re-called clones from the RT-PCR reads using CATT. The data hold over 2,000 delta-chain clones, with 20% to 25% observed a single time. Sequencing was carried out using gamma-delta T cells. The source of this sequence is a human donor. It is not recorded whose cells these are; they may come from a transplant donor. J is TRDJ1 and V is TRAV29/DV5, with TRDD3 identical over 8 bases. The CDR3 DNA sequence: TGTGCAGCAACCAACGTACTGGGTACTGGGGGGTCACCCTTTTACACCGATAAACTCATCTTT. Translating gives CAATNVLGTGGSPFYTDKLIF.